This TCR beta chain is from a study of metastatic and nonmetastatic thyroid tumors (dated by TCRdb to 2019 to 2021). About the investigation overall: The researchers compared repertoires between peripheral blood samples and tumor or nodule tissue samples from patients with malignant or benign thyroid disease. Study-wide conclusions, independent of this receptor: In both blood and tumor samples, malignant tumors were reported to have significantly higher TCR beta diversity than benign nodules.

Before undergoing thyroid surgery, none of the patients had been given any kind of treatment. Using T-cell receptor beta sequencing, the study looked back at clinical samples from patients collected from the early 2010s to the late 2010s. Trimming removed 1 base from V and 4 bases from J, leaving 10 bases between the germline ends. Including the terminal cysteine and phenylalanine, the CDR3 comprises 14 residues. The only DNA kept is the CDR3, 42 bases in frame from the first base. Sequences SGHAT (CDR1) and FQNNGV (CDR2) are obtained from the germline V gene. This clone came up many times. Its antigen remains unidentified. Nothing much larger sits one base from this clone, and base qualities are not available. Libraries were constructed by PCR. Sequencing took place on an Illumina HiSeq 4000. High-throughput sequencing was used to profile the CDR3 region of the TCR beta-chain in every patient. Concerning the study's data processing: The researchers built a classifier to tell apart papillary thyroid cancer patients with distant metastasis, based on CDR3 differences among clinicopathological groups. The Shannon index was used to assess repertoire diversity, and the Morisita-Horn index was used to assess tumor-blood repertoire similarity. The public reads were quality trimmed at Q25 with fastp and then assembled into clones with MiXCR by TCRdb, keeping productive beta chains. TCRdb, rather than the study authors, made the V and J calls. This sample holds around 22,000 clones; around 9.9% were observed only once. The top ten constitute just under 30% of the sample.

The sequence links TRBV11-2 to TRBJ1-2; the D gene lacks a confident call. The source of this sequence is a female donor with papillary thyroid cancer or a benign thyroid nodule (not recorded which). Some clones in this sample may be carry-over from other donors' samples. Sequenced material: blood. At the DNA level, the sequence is TGTGCCAGCAGCTTAGTATATGGGATCTATGGCTACACCTTC. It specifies CASSLVYGIYGYTF. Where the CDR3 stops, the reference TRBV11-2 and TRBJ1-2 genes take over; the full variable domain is EAGVAQSPRYKIIEKRQSVAFWCNPISGHATLYWYQQILGQGPKLLIQFQNNGVVDDSQLPKDRFSAERLKGVDSTLKIQPAKLEDSAVYLCASSLVYGIYGYTFGSGTRLTVV.